This T cell receptor beta chain was identified in a study of blood T cells in healthy people across ages. Overall study results and limits: Relative to aged donors, long-lived donors carried more naive CD4+ cells and displayed higher diversity. Diversity of TCR beta correlated strongly with naive T cell percentage.

Healthy Caucasian individuals from Russia aged about 6 to 100 were enrolled as donors. The CDR3 length is 14 residues. The germline CDR1 and CDR2 sequences are MNHEY and SVGAGI. The V gene lost 6 bases and the J gene lost 0 bases, with 9 bases spanning the gap. This clonotype was observed a few times. The antigen remains undetermined. Alongside a J-beta primer mix, a sample-barcoded 5' primer served in a second PCR lasting about 6 to 12 cycles. TCRdb fed the 5' RACE reads into MiXCR, producing one record per CDR3 protein. The sample consists of some 1.5 million distinct CDR3 sequences, approximately 28% of them appearing once.

The material sequenced was blood. The chain is built from TRBV6-5 and TRBJ1-5; D is uncertain. This TCR was sampled from a woman aged 30 to 39 in good health. The CDR3 sequence is CASRKDVSNQPQHF. In DNA, the CDR3 is TGTGCCAGCAGAAAGGACGTTAGCAATCAGCCCCAGCATTTT.